This T cell receptor beta chain appears in the sequencing data of a study of T cells after yellow fever vaccination. Concerning this clonotype itself: Its antigen is currently unknown.

Using its own MiXCR run on the 5' RACE reads, TCRdb lists one record per CDR3 protein. Of fewer than 350,000 distinct CDR3 sequences listed, around 4.3% are singletons. The germline gives CDR1 LGHNA, CDR2 YSLEER. The CDR3 is made up of 17 amino acids. Trimming shortened V by 0 bases and J by 7 bases, and 19 bases separated the two germline ends. Points from the study as a whole: By day 5 rather than day 15, the secondary response had peaked, though it was weaker. Clonotypes found in both CD4 and CD8 compartments made up a small share.

This chain links TRBV4-3 with TRBJ2-1; D is possibly TRBD2 (7 bases). This receptor was taken from a man aged 18-30 years who received the YFV17D yellow fever vaccine. Sequencing used PBMCs, obtained 15 days after the yellow fever booster vaccination. CDR3 amino acids: CASSQDLGGVTGNEQFF. The CDR3, as DNA: TGCGCCAGCAGCCAAGATTTAGGGGGGGTGACTGGAAATGAGCAGTTCTTC.